This TCR beta chain emerged from a study of PD-1 blockade in mismatch repair-deficient tumors. PCR or immunohistochemistry showed mismatch repair deficiency in every enrolled patient. Study findings and constraints: Tumor-resident clones, often undetectable pretreatment in blood, expanded then contracted after pembrolizumab.

The junction had 4 bases not matched to a gene; V was cut back by 6 bases and J by 5 bases. CDR3 length: 12 amino acids. CDR1 is SGHRS and CDR2 is YFSETQ in the germline V gene. Regarding this clone: Its target is not known.

Data came from immunoSEQ multiplex PCR; TCRdb stores just in-frame clones and leaves some out. The data show some 120,000 clones, with around 80% seen just once and around 4.7% held by the top ten. The sequence was collected from an adult with mismatch repair-deficient cancer. The sample in question was peripheral blood, obtained about 13 months after starting pembrolizumab. This chain joins TRBV5-1 and TRBJ2-5, with TRBD1 matching 7 bases. CDR3 sequence reads: CASMGQYETQYF. In nucleotides, the CDR3 is TGCGCCAGCATGGGACAGTACGAGACCCAGTACTTC.